A selection of T cell receptor beta chains follows, all from one sample in a study of cytomegalovirus exposure and HLA in healthy donors. Sequencing used immunoSEQ multiplex PCR; TCRdb keeps in-frame clones, though not all of them. This sample has 150,000 to 200,000 clones, with 75% to 90% found just once. Sequencing was done on a sample of PBMCs. These receptor sequences come from a man in his fifties or sixties in good health and CMV-seropositive. Each CDR3 is given without its conserved first and last residue.

J gene	V gene	CDR3 protein
TRBJ2-7	TRBV6-4	ASTKKGEYEQY
TRBJ2-7	TRBV2	ASSERQGGLNEQY
TRBJ2-1	TRBV28	ASTLGGGVEQF
TRBJ2-7	TRBV10-3	AISPSELYEQY
TRBJ2-4	TRBV2	ATNRDRVDIQY
TRBJ2-1	TRBV5-1	ASSLTSGGPGEQF
TRBJ2-7	TRBV19	ASSKFGGAYEQY
TRBJ2-5	TRBV7-7	ASSPGWGLKETQY
TRBJ2-7	TRBV6-4	ASSETSGGAHEQY
TRBJ2-6	TRBV7-9	ASLGLAGMSGANVLT
TRBJ1-1	TRBV7-9	ASSPGQGRLNTEAF
TRBJ2-7	TRBV10-1	ASSLTSGSFNEQY
TRBJ2-2	TRBV7-2	ASSPFPGLRTGELF
TRBJ2-7	TRBV5-1	ASSSPGQGPHEQY
TRBJ2-1	TRBV5-1	ASSLGTGEVNEQF
TRBJ2-7	TRBV13	ASSLQGQGPRGEQY